This TCR beta chain is drawn from a study of blood T cell repertoires in COVID-19. Authors' analysis steps: Amplifying reference gene primers gave estimates of nucleated cell counts. The table came from immunoSEQ multiplex PCR; TCRdb's copy has only in-frame clones and leaves some out. V and J calls plus clone size are reproduced from that table; the DNA served to infer D and trimming. The table shows around 150,000 clones, with about 83% occurring only once. Seattle cases were enrolled at active infection and followed longitudinally. Germline CDR1 is SGDLS and CDR2 is YYNGEE. The CDR3 is made up of 15 amino acids. The germline V and J ends were trimmed by 6 bases and 1 base, with 14 bases remaining between them.

V and J are TRBV9 and TRBJ1-3; D is undetermined. The receptor comes from a man aged 25-45 years with COVID-19, enrolled during active disease. The sample was peripheral blood. CDR3 sequence (DNA): TGTGCCAGCATCCAATTATATCGGTCTGGAAACACCATATATTTT. This gives the protein CASIQLYRSGNTIYF.